Below are 26 T cell receptor beta chains sequenced from a single sample in a study of vaccination effects on CD4 cells after COVID-19. These receptors have no identified antigens. ViraFEST assay sequencing came after antigen-specific CD4+ T cells were expanded with viral peptide pools. Culture lasted about 11 days before CD4+ T cell isolation. Vaccine recipients had no previous SARS-CoV-2 infection; their nucleocapsid antibodies were negative. Sequenced by immunoSEQ multiplex PCR; TCRdb stores in-frame clones only, minus some. The data hold tens of thousands of clones, with about 80% observed a single time. This sample comprised CD4+ T cells from PBMCs cultured with SARS-CoV-2 spike peptides, obtained before COVID-19 vaccination. The receptors here all came from a human donor who received a COVID-19 vaccine.

CDR3 nucleotides: TGCGCCAGCAGCCAAGGGGACCTAGCGGGGGGGCTCACAGATACGCAGTATTTT. Translation: CASSQGDLAGGLTDTQYF. The rearrangement links TRBV4-3 to TRBJ2-3; 12 nucleotides match TRBD2. The CDR3 length is 18 residues. V was pared by 1 base and J by 2 bases, with 7 bases of the junction left unmatched. Germline loops: CDR1 LGHNA, CDR2 YSLEER.

This clone was observed a single time. The chain has TRBV19 and TRBJ2-7; TRBD1 matches 8 bases. The CDR3 totals 14 residues. Germline lookup yields CDR1 LNHDA and CDR2 SQIVND (reference sequence). Trimming at V came to 1 base and at J to 2 bases, leaving 1 base not matched to a gene. Here the CDR3 DNA reads TGTGCCAGTAGTATAGGGACAGGGACCTACGAGCAGTACTTC. Translating gives CASSIGTGTYEQYF.

The chain links TRBV5-5 to TRBJ1-6; D is unresolved. CDR3 length: 12 amino acids. Germline loops: CDR1 SGHKS, CDR2 YYEKEE (reference sequence). V gave up 1 base and J gave up 6 bases, with 2 bases separating them. The CDR3 sequence is CASSLINSPLHF. CDR3 coding DNA: TGTGCCAGCAGCTTGATTAATTCACCCCTCCACTTT.

V is TRBV7-8 and J is TRBJ1-2; D not resolved. This CDR3 spans 16 amino acids. Per germline, CDR1 SGHVS and CDR2 FQNEAQ. Trimming stripped 0 bases from V and 5 bases from J, with 16 bases between. Here the CDR3 reads CASSLAPRAGEYGYTF. CDR3 coding DNA: TGTGCCAGCAGCTTAGCTCCCCGGGCTGGCGAATATGGCTACACCTTC.

The chain uses TRBV5-6 and TRBJ2-3, with D unclear. Germline V gene lookup returns CDR1 SGHDT and CDR2 YYEEEE. V gave up 0 bases and J gave up 3 bases, with 5 bases separating them. The CDR3 totals 13 residues. The CDR3 spells CASSLATTDTQYF. Written as DNA, the CDR3 is TGTGCCAGCAGCTTGGCGACTACAGATACGCAGTATTTT.

This chain joins TRBV10-3 and TRBJ2-3; 16 nucleotides match TRBD2. Germline CDR1 and CDR2: ENHRY and SYGVKD. This CDR3 comprises 18 residues. V dropped 4 bases and J dropped 0; count of bases not matched to a gene: 4. CDR3 region: CAISGGLAGGPSTDTQYF. CDR3 DNA: TGTGCCATCAGTGGGGGACTAGCGGGGGGGCCTAGCACAGATACGCAGTATTTT.

This clone was detected once. The chain joins TRBV27 to TRBJ2-1, with D possibly matching TRBD2 (5 bases). With 6 bases removed from V and 0 bases from J, the gap between germline ends came to 15 bases. CDR3 length: 16 amino acids. Germline V gives CDR1 MNHEY, CDR2 SMNVEV (reference sequence). The DNA for the CDR3 is TGTGCCAGCAGGTCTCCTTTGGGGAGCTCCTACAATGAGCAGTTCTTC. This sequence encodes CASRSPLGSSYNEQFF.

This clone has just a few counts. This CDR3 is CAWSVYSYGYTF. As DNA, the CDR3 is TGTGCCTGGAGTGTATACAGCTATGGCTACACCTTC. The chain joins TRBV30 to TRBJ1-2; D not certain. In germline, CDR1 is GTSNPN, CDR2 SVGIG (reference sequence). Trimming pared 0 bases from V and 4 bases from J, leaving 6 bases between. The CDR3 contains 12 residues.

The rearrangement uses TRBV2 and TRBJ1-4; the D gene is possibly TRBD1 (5 bases). This CDR3 has 14 residues. The V end was cut by 3 bases, the J end by 10 bases, with 15 bases between. Germline loops: CDR1 SNHLY, CDR2 FYNNEI. CDR3 sequence reads: CASSERQGPGKLFF. The DNA of the CDR3 is TGTGCCAGCAGTGAGCGGCAGGGTCCCGGAAAACTGTTTTTT.

This clone was detected only once. The chain employs TRBV6-5 and TRBJ1-1, with 7 bases identical to TRBD1. The junction had 13 bases not matched to a gene; V was cut back by 2 bases and J by 7 bases. There are 16 residues in the CDR3. Germline CDR1 is MNHEY and CDR2 is SVGAGI. Written as DNA, the CDR3 is TGTGCCAGCAGTTACGGGTACAGGGGTAACGGGAATGAAGCTTTCTTT. Amino acid sequence: CASSYGYRGNGNEAFF.

This clone was seen more than once but under ten times. The genes are TRBV5-1 and TRBJ1-6; 8 bases fit TRBD1. In germline, CDR1 is SGHRS, CDR2 YFSETQ. V lost 6 bases to trimming and J lost 7 bases; unmatched junction nucleotides: 6. This CDR3 has 14 residues. The CDR3 DNA follows: TGCGCCAGCAAAACGACAGGGGTGAATTCACCCCTCCACTTT. This codes for CASKTTGVNSPLHF.

This sequence joins TRBV6-5 and TRBJ1-1; D ambiguous. Between the trimmed V and J ends, which lost 2 bases and 1 base, there was a span of 2 bases. CDR3 length: 12 amino acids. Germline CDR1 is MNHEY and CDR2 is SVGAGI. CDR3 bases: TGTGCCAGCAGTTACAGGAACACTGAAGCTTTCTTT. This translates into CASSYRNTEAFF.

This clone was seen more than once but under ten times. The chain carries TRBV19 and TRBJ1-1; a weak D match, TRBD1 (6 bases). The V gene's germline CDR1 is LNHDA and CDR2 SQIVND (reference sequence). Trimming removed 6 bases at V and 4 bases at J, with 12 bases between. The CDR3 covers 13 residues. The DNA for the CDR3 is TGTGCCAGTAGCCTACAGGGAGTCACTGAAGCTTTCTTT. Residues: CASSLQGVTEAFF.

This clone came up a few times. The genes are TRBV27 and TRBJ1-6; D is possibly TRBD1 (6 bases). Germline CDR1 is MNHEY and CDR2 is SMNVEV (reference sequence). This CDR3 has 15 amino acids. V dropped 1 base and J dropped 8 bases, with 12 bases sitting between them. The CDR3, as DNA: TGTGCCAGCAGTTTATTAGGGGGAAGGGATTCACCCCTCCACTTT. Protein: CASSLLGGRDSPLHF.

V is TRBV7-2 and J is TRBJ2-3; 7 nucleotides match TRBD2. The trim removed 4 bases at V and 2 bases at J, leaving 9 bases unmatched. Germline-derived CDR1 and CDR2 are SGHTA and FQGNSA. The CDR3 is made up of 16 amino acids. CDR3 region: CASSSGGGLHTDTQYF. The CDR3 region has the DNA TGTGCCAGCAGCTCGGGGGGAGGACTGCACACAGATACGCAGTATTTT. Variable domain in full (rest from reference TRBV7-2 and TRBJ2-3): GAGVSQSPSNKVTEKGKDVELRCDPISGHTALYWYRQSLGQGLEFLIYFQGNSAPDKSGLPSDRFSAERTGGSVSTLTIQRTQQEDSAVYLCASSSGGGLHTDTQYFGPGTRLTVL.

The V gene is TRBV7-3, the J gene TRBJ1-5; possibly TRBD1 for D (5 bases). V was pared by 4 bases and J by 8 bases, with 18 bases between. Looked up from germline, CDR1 is SGHTA and CDR2 is FQGTGA. This CDR3 has 15 amino acids. CDR3 in amino acids: CASSYSGDADKPQHF. Here the CDR3 DNA reads TGTGCCAGCAGCTATTCTGGGGACGCCGACAAGCCCCAGCATTTT.

The CDR3 DNA sequence: TGTGCCCAATCCGGGGGTGGATGGGGCATGAACACTGAAGCTTTCTTT. It translates to CAQSGGGWGMNTEAFF. This chain connects TRBV30 to TRBJ1-1, with a possible D match to TRBD1 (5 bases). Germline assignment: CDR1 GTSNPN and CDR2 SVGIG (reference sequence). The germline V and J ends were trimmed by 8 bases and 0 bases, with 22 bases remaining between them. This CDR3 has 16 residues.

The CDR3 loop is CASSLSRGGFGNQPQHF. CDR3 coding DNA: TGTGCCAGCAGCTTATCTAGGGGGGGCTTTGGCAATCAGCCCCAGCATTTT. This rearrangement joins TRBV7-2 to TRBJ1-5, with D possibly matching TRBD1 (6 bases). V dropped 2 bases and J dropped 2 bases, with 16 bases sitting between them. The germline V gene has CDR1 SGHTA and CDR2 FQGNSA. This CDR3 region has 17 residues.

This chain links TRBV20-1 with TRBJ1-1; D ambiguous. Germline V CDR1 and CDR2: DFQATT, SNEGSKA (reference sequence). Trimming took 3 bases from V and 9 from J, leaving 11 bases between them. The CDR3 has 11 residues. The CDR3 DNA follows: TGCAGTGCTAGGGCGGGAACTCAAGCTTTCTTT. Its translation: CSARAGTQAFF.

This clone was counted between two and nine times. The chain links TRBV30 to TRBJ1-2; 8 bases are shared with TRBD1. Germline values: CDR1 GTSNPN, CDR2 SVGIG (reference sequence). There are 10 residues in the CDR3. The J segment lost 7 bases and the V segment lost 5 bases, leaving 0 bases of the junction unmatched. The CDR3 sequence is CAWDRGGYTF. CDR3 bases: TGTGCCTGGGACAGGGGTGGCTACACCTTC.

V usage is TRBV7-9 and J usage is TRBJ2-2; 8 nucleotides align to TRBD1. Germline V gene data show CDR1 as SEHNR and CDR2 as FQNEAQ (reference sequence). The CDR3 totals 16 residues. The junction had 7 bases not matched to a gene; V was cut back by 4 bases and J by 3 bases. CDR3 DNA: TGTGCCAGCAGCTATGGACAGGGAACGGACACCGGGGAGCTGTTTTTT. Translating it yields CASSYGQGTDTGELFF.

The V gene is TRBV12-2, the J gene TRBJ2-7; TRBD2 is the table's D call and was not checked against the DNA. TRBV12-2 is tagged as a pseudogene. CDR3 length equals 15 residues. The chain's CDR3 is CASRLAGGGSYEQYF. CDR3 in DNA: TGTGCAAGTCGCTTAGCGGGGGGAGGGTCCTACGAGCAGTACTTC.

This clone was seen a handful of times. The chain couples TRBV6-5 to TRBJ1-6; 8 positions match TRBD1. The junction had 5 bases not matched to a gene; V was cut back by 6 bases and J by 4 bases. Germline loops: CDR1 MNHEY, CDR2 SVGAGI. The CDR3 is 15 residues long. CDR3: CASRRRDRYNSPLHF. CDR3 in DNA: TGTGCCAGCAGGCGCCGGGACAGGTATAATTCACCCCTCCACTTT.

This clone has only a few counts. The V call is TRBV5-4, the J call TRBJ2-2; D is possibly TRBD2 (6 bases). Germline V gene sequence: CDR1 SGHNT, CDR2 YYREEE (reference sequence). The CDR3 is made up of 16 amino acids. V lost 0 bases and J 0 bases, leaving 9 bases between the germline ends. CDR3 in DNA: TGTGCCAGCAGCTTGGGCGGGGCCGCGAACACCGGGGAGCTGTTTTTT. It translates to CASSLGGAANTGELFF.

The chain joins TRBV30 to TRBJ1-3; a weak D match, TRBD1 (5 bases). Trimming removed 3 bases at V and 0 bases at J, with 6 bases between. CDR3 length equals 13 residues. Per germline, CDR1 GTSNPN and CDR2 SVGIG (reference sequence). This chain's CDR3 is CAWRQGSGNTIYF. The CDR3 DNA follows: TGTGCCTGGAGGCAGGGCTCTGGAAACACCATATATTTT.

The chain carries TRBV7-9 and TRBJ2-5, with 9 bases aligning to TRBD1. J was trimmed by 4 bases and V by 3 bases; bases with no gene match: 6. CDR1 and CDR2 (germline): SEHNR, FQNEAQ (reference sequence). The CDR3 covers 15 residues. The CDR3, as DNA: TGTGCCAGCAGCTTTGACAGGGGGATAGGAGAGACCCAGTACTTC. It is translated as CASSFDRGIGETQYF.